The next 27 T cell receptor beta chains were all read from a single sample in a study of T cell responses to AZD1222 COVID-19 vaccine (dated by TCRdb to the early 2020s). Library construction relied on the immunoSEQ multiplex PCR assay. Drawn from immuneACCESS, this table holds only the in-frame rearrangements with V and J called that TCRdb kept. Clones are partly lost; checked studies trace under half to an unresolved V gene and leave the rest unexplained. The sample has about 27,000 clones on record, over 80% of them singletons. The top ten clones comprise about 8.8% of the sample. Sample time point, as interpreted from the label and publication: about 28 days (+/-7) after the second vaccine dose. Here the sequenced sample was peripheral blood, taken 28 days after the second AZD1222 dose. All receptors derive from an adult who received the AZD1222 COVID-19 vaccine.

This sequence joins TRBV9 and TRBJ2-1; D not resolved. The CDR3 has 12 residues. CDR1 is SGDLS, CDR2 YYNGEE, per germline. With 4 bases removed from V and 9 bases from J, the gap between germline ends came to 11 bases. CDR3 region: CASSQIRTEQFF. The CDR3 DNA follows: TGTGCCAGCAGCCAAATAAGGACTGAGCAGTTCTTC.

The V call is TRBV28, the J call TRBJ1-4; D is perhaps TRBD1 (5 bases). Looked up from germline, CDR1 is MDHEN and CDR2 is SYDVKM. The CDR3 has 15 amino acids. V shed 2 bases and J shed 7 bases, with 14 bases lying between them. The CDR3 DNA reads TGTGCCAGCAGTTTACCGGCCGGGGGGAGTGAAAAACTGTTTTTT. Translating gives CASSLPAGGSEKLFF.

This rearrangement joins TRBV5-1 to TRBJ2-1, with 7 bases lining up with TRBD2. This CDR3 spans 17 amino acids. Germline trimming cut 0 bases from V and 5 bases from J; bases unmatched to any gene: 11. CDR1 and CDR2 (germline): SGHRS, YFSETQ. The CDR3 is CASSLEGSGVGHNEQFF. CDR3 nucleotide sequence: TGCGCCAGCAGCTTGGAGGGGAGCGGGGTCGGCCACAATGAGCAGTTCTTC.

The chain employs TRBV27 and TRBJ1-5, with 7 bases matching TRBD1. CDR3 length: 14 residues. The V and J ends lost 5 bases and 5 bases, in that order; junction bases with no gene match: 6. Germline assignment: CDR1 MNHEY and CDR2 SMNVEV (reference sequence). Here the CDR3 reads CASSPRDSYQPQHF. In nucleotides, the CDR3 is TGTGCCAGCAGTCCCAGGGACAGTTATCAGCCCCAGCATTTT.

The rearrangement uses TRBV18 and TRBJ2-7, with 8 bases matching TRBD2. Germline CDR1 is KGHSH and CDR2 is LQKENI. J gave up 0 bases and V 5 bases, and 9 bases lay outside the gene matches. CDR3 length: 16 amino acids. The CDR3 coding sequence is TGTGCCAGCTCATCCGGGGGGGGGAGTGGCTCCTACGAGCAGTACTTC. Encoded protein: CASSSGGGSGSYEQYF. The complete variable domain, with remaining parts taken from reference TRBV18 and TRBJ2-7, reads NAGVMQNPRHLVRRRGQEARLRCSPMKGHSHVYWYRQLPEEGLKFMVYLQKENIIDESGMPKERFSAEFPKEGPSILRIQQVVRGDSAAYFCASSSGGGSGSYEQYFGPGTRLTVT.

The chain is built from TRBV28 and TRBJ2-1; D is tentatively TRBD1 or TRBD2 (6 bases each). Germline CDR1 MDHEN, CDR2 SYDVKM. Trimming cost V 8 bases and J 1 base, with 21 bases left between them. The CDR3 covers 17 residues. CDR3 in amino acids: CASRSSQGLASYNEQFF. In DNA, the CDR3 is TGTGCCAGCCGTTCCTCCCAGGGGCTAGCGTCCTACAATGAGCAGTTCTTC.

V and J are TRBV7-3 and TRBJ2-3; no firm D call. The CDR3 runs 14 residues. V was cut by 1 base and J by 2 bases, with 7 bases left in between. CDR1 is SGHTA and CDR2 is FQGTGA in the germline V gene. The CDR3 DNA sequence: TGTGCCAGCAGCTTAAGCGTCTCCACAGATACGCAGTATTTT. This encodes CASSLSVSTDTQYF.

The CDR3 spells CASSLLAGGRETQYF. CDR3 nucleotide sequence: TGTGCCAGCAGTTTGCTAGCGGGAGGCAGGGAGACCCAGTACTTC. The chain has TRBV27 and TRBJ2-5; 11 nucleotides match TRBD2. After removal of 3 bases from V and 5 bases from J, the junction contained 5 bases not matched to a gene. Germline V lookup: CDR1 MNHEY, CDR2 SMNVEV (reference sequence). The CDR3 is made up of 15 amino acids.

The genes are TRBV30 and TRBJ1-1; weak D call: TRBD1 (6 bases). Germline assignment: CDR1 GTSNPN and CDR2 SVGIG (reference sequence). The CDR3 covers 13 residues. With 3 bases removed from V and 3 bases from J, the gap between germline ends came to 11 bases. CDR3 bases: TGTGCCTGGAGGCCCGACAGGTACACTGAAGCTTTCTTT. Translated, it gives CAWRPDRYTEAFF.

This chain links TRBV7-2 with TRBJ2-2; D call uncertain. The CDR3 runs to 16 residues. The V end lost 1 base, the J end lost 0 bases, and 9 bases lay between the germline ends. The germline V gene has CDR1 SGHTA and CDR2 FQGNSA. CDR3 sequence: CASSLGGNANTGELFF. The CDR3 coding sequence is TGTGCCAGCAGCTTAGGCGGAAACGCGAACACCGGGGAGCTGTTTTTT. Full variable domain (remainder filled in from reference TRBV7-2 and TRBJ2-2): GAGVSQSPSNKVTEKGKDVELRCDPISGHTALYWYRQSLGQGLEFLIYFQGNSAPDKSGLPSDRFSAERTGGSVSTLTIQRTQQEDSAVYLCASSLGGNANTGELFFGEGSRLTVL.

V and J are TRBV6-1 and TRBJ1-6; 10 bases are shared with TRBD1. Trimming removed 7 bases from V and 9 bases from J; junction bases left unmatched: 9. This CDR3 spans 15 amino acids. Germline V gives CDR1 MNHNS, CDR2 SASEGT. DNA for the CDR3: TGTGCCAGCAACAACCCGGGACAGGGGAGTTCACCCCTCCACTTT. It yields the protein CASNNPGQGSSPLHF.

V gene TRBV28 combines with J gene TRBJ2-5; D uncertain. CDR1 MDHEN and CDR2 SYDVKM come from the germline V gene. This CDR3 region has 15 residues. V shed 2 bases and J shed 4 bases, with 14 bases lying between them. The CDR3 bases are TGTGCCAGCAGTTTAATAACAGCGCGCCGAGAGACCCAGTACTTC. Its translation: CASSLITARRETQYF.

This clone is classed as medium-sized. The chain couples TRBV6-4 to TRBJ2-2; weak D call: TRBD2 (7 bases). V was cut by 4 bases and J by 3 bases, with 12 bases left in between. Germline V gene lookup returns CDR1 MRHNA and CDR2 SNTAGT. This CDR3 has 15 amino acids. The CDR3 DNA sequence: TGTGCCAGCAGTGCGCGGGGGCAGGACACCGGGGAGCTGTTTTTT. This translates into CASSARGQDTGELFF.

V is TRBV15 and J is TRBJ2-1; D unresolved. With 0 bases removed from V and 12 bases from J, the gap between germline ends came to 12 bases. Germline CDR1 is LNHNV and CDR2 is YYDKDF (reference sequence). The CDR3 covers 13 residues. CDR3 region: CATSRDPLTGQFF. CDR3 DNA: TGTGCCACCAGCAGAGATCCCTTGACTGGGCAGTTCTTC.

The chain carries TRBV28 and TRBJ1-5; D call uncertain. The germline V and J ends were trimmed by 7 bases and 4 bases, with 8 bases remaining between them. Germline lookup yields CDR1 MDHEN and CDR2 SYDVKM. CDR3 length: 12 amino acids. The CDR3 sequence is CASTAQNQPQHF. The CDR3 DNA is TGTGCCAGCACGGCGCAGAATCAGCCCCAGCATTTT.

V usage is TRBV6-6 and J usage is TRBJ2-1; D is unresolved. The CDR3 runs to 11 residues. Trimming took 7 bases from V and 10 from J, leaving 11 bases between them. Germline CDR1 is MNHNY and CDR2 is SVGAGI (reference sequence). CDR3 region: CASNSFGEQFF. The CDR3 nucleotides read TGTGCCAGCAACAGTTTCGGGGAGCAGTTCTTC.

The chain has TRBV30 and TRBJ2-7, with TRBD1 matching 7 bases. After removal of 2 bases from V and 2 bases from J, the junction contained 6 bases not matched to a gene. This CDR3 is 14 amino acids long. Germline V gene sequence: CDR1 GTSNPN, CDR2 SVGIG (reference sequence). The CDR3 spells CAWSWKGAAYEQYF. CDR3 nucleotide sequence: TGTGCCTGGAGTTGGAAGGGGGCGGCCTACGAGCAGTACTTC.

The genes are TRBV24-1 and TRBJ2-1, with D possibly being TRBD2 (7 bases). From germline, CDR1 is KGHDR and CDR2 SFDVKD. V was clipped by 7 bases and J by 6 bases, with 24 bases between them. The CDR3 runs to 17 residues. For the CDR3, the DNA is TGTGCCACCAGCCCTTGGGGAGGGGGAGGATTAGCCAATGAGCAGTTCTTC. Its protein is CATSPWGGGGLANEQFF.

This rearrangement joins TRBV9 to TRBJ2-1; D is possibly TRBD1 or TRBD2 (5 bases each). With 0 bases removed from V and 6 bases from J, the gap between germline ends came to 25 bases. This CDR3 contains 19 residues. Looked up from germline, CDR1 is SGDLS and CDR2 is YYNGEE. CDR3 loop: CASSVDGDLRWGRGNEQFF. CDR3 nucleotides: TGTGCCAGCAGCGTAGATGGAGACCTCCGATGGGGGAGAGGCAATGAGCAGTTCTTC.

This chain's CDR3 is CASSQDRRGQETQYF. The CDR3, as DNA: TGCGCCAGCAGCCAAGATCGCCGGGGGCAAGAGACCCAGTACTTC. This sequence joins TRBV4-3 and TRBJ2-5; D may be TRBD2 (6 bases). The germline CDR1 and CDR2 sequences are LGHNA and YSLEER. Trimming removed 0 bases from V and 2 bases from J, with 10 bases in between. The CDR3 totals 15 residues.

The CDR3 DNA sequence: TGTGCCAGCAGCTTGACTAGCGGGAGCAGTTGGTCCTACGAGCAGTACTTC. Encoded protein: CASSLTSGSSWSYEQYF. The chain combines TRBV7-2 with TRBJ2-7, with TRBD2 matching over 12 bases. The V gene's germline CDR1 is SGHTA and CDR2 FQGNSA. The CDR3 has 17 residues. V shed 3 bases and J 1 base; nucleotides not matched to a gene: 7.

This clone has just one count. The CDR3 bases are TGCAGCGTTAACCAGGGGGACTCCTACGAGCAGTACTTC. Residues: CSVNQGDSYEQYF. The V call is TRBV29-1, the J call TRBJ2-7, with 7 bases aligning to TRBD1. The V gene end was trimmed by 5 bases and the J gene end by 0 bases; junction bases not matched to a gene: 4. This CDR3 has 13 amino acids. Germline values: CDR1 SQVTM, CDR2 ANQGSEA.

The chain uses TRBV6-5 and TRBJ2-5, with no clear D. The CDR3 has 15 amino acids. Germline loops: CDR1 MNHEY, CDR2 SVGAGI. The germline V and J ends were trimmed by 0 bases and 2 bases, with 10 bases remaining between them. CDR3 residues: CASSYSSEFQETQYF. CDR3 nucleotide sequence: TGTGCCAGCAGTTACTCATCGGAGTTTCAAGAGACCCAGTACTTC.

The chain has TRBV7-3 and TRBJ2-3, with 8 bases matching TRBD2. Germline V gives CDR1 SGHTA, CDR2 FQGTGA. Trimming removed 5 bases from V and 1 base from J; junction bases left unmatched: 5. The CDR3 has 15 residues. The CDR3 loop reads CASSQRELGTDTQYF. CDR3 bases: TGTGCCAGCAGCCAGCGGGAGTTAGGCACAGATACGCAGTATTTT.

Points on this clone: One end of the junction does not line up with germline, which may come from a read error. The gene calls are TRBV5-1 and TRBJ2-2; maybe TRBD2 (5 bases). Germline V gene lookup returns CDR1 SGHRS and CDR2 YFSETQ. The CDR3 totals 16 residues. The CDR3 DNA reads TGCGCCAGCACCTTGGAGGCGGGTTCCCCTCACGGGGAGCTGTTTTTT. It specifies CASTLEAGSPHGELFF.

The chain employs TRBV5-4 and TRBJ2-1; weak D call: TRBD2 (5 bases). The germline V and J ends were trimmed by 2 bases and 6 bases, with 12 bases remaining between them. The CDR3 is 14 amino acids. CDR1 and CDR2 from the germline V gene are SGHNT and YYREEE (reference sequence). CDR3 in amino acids: CASSLGGAGNEQFF. The CDR3 bases are TGTGCCAGCAGCTTAGGAGGCGCGGGCAATGAGCAGTTCTTC.

The V and J genes are TRBV27 and TRBJ2-2; 7 bases fit TRBD2. The CDR3 is made up of 14 amino acids. V shed 1 base, J shed 4 bases, and the junction held 0 bases outside the gene matches. Germline lookup yields CDR1 MNHEY and CDR2 SMNVEV (reference sequence). CDR3 residues: CASSLWGGTGELFF. CDR3 DNA: TGTGCCAGCAGTTTATGGGGGGGCACCGGGGAGCTGTTTTTT.